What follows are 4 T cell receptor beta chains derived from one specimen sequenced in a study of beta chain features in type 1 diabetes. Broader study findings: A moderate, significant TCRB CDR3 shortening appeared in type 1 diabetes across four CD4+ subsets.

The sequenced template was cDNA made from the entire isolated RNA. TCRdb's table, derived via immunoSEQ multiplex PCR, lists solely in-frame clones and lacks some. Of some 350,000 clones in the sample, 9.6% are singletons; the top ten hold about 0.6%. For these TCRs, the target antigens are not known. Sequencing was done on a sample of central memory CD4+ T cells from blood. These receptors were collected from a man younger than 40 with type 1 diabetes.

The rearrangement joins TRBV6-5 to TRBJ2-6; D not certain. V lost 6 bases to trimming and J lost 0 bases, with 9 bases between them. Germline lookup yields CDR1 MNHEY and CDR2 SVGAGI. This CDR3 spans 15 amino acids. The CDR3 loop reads CASSHGSSGANVLTF. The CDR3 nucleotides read TGTGCCAGCAGCCACGGCAGCTCTGGGGCCAACGTCCTGACTTTC.

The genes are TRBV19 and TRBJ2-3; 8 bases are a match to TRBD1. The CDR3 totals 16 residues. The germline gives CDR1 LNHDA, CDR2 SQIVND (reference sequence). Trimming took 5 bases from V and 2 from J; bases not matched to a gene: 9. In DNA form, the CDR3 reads TGTGCCAGTAGTCCGCGTCAGGGGGCGCTCACAGATACGCAGTATTTT. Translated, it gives CASSPRQGALTDTQYF.

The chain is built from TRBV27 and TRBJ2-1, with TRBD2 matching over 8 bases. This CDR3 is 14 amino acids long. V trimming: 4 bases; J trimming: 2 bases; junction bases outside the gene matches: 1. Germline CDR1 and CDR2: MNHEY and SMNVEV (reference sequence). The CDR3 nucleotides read TGTGCCAGCAGTTCGGGACTAGCCTACAATGAGCAGTTCTTC. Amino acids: CASSSGLAYNEQFF.

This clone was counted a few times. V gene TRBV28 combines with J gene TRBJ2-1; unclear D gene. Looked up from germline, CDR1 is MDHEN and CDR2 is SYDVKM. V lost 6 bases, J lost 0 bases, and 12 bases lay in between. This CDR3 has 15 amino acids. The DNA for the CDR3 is TGTGCCAGCAGCCCCGTTGATAGCTCCTACAATGAGCAGTTCTTC. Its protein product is CASSPVDSSYNEQFF.